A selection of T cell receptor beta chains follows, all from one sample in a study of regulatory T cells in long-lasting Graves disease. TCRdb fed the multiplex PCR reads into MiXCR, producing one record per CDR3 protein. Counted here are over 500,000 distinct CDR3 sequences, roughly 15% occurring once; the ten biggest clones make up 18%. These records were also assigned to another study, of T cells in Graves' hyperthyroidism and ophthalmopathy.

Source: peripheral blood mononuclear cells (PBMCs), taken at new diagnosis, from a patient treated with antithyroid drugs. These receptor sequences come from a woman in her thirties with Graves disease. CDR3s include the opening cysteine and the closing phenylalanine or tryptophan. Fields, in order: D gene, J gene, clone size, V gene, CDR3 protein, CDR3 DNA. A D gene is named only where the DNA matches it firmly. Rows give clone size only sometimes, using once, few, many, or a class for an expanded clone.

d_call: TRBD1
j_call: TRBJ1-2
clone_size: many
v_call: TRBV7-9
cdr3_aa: CASSLGTGNYGYTF
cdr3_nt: TGTGCCAGCAGTTTGGGGACAGGGAACTATGGCTACACCTTC

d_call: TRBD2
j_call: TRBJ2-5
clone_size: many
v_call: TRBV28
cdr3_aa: CASRVSGRGELETQYF
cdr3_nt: TGTGCCAGCAGGGTTAGCGGGAGGGGAGAATTGGAGACCCAGTACTTC

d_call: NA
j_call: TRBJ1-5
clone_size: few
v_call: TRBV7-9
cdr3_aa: CASSLTNSNQPQHF
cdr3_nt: TGTGCCAGCAGTTTGACAAATAGCAATCAGCCCCAGCATTTT

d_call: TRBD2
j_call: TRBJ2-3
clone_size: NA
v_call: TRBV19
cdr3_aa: CASSSPGSREGDMFF
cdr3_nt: TGTGCCAGTAGTAGTCCCGGATCGAGGGAGGGCGATATGTTTTTT

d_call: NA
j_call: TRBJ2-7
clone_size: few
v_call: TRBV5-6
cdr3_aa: CASSLEGGQVGSEQYF
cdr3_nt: TGTGCCAGCAGCTTGGAGGGGGGCCAGGTTGGTTCCGAGCAGTACTTC

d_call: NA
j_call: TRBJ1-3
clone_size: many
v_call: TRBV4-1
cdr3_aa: CASSQDGAGAGNTIYF
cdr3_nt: TGCGCCAGCAGCCAAGATGGGGCAGGGGCTGGAAACACCATATATTTT

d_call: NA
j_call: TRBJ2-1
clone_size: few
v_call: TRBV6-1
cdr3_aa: CASRSGTLYDDNEQFF
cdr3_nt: TGTGCCAGCCGCTCCGGGACCCTTTATGACGACAATGAGCAGTTCTTC

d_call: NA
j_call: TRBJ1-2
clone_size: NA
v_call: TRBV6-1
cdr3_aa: CASSPYTRLANYGYTF
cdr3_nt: TGTGCCAGCAGTCCATACACCAGGTTAGCTAACTATGGCTACACCTTC

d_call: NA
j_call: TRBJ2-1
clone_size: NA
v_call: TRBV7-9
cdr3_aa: CASGGGYNEQFF
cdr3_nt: TGTGCCAGCGGTGGCGGTTACAATGAGCAGTTCTTC

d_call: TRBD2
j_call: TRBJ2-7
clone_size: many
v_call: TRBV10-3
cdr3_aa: CATHGTSGRSSYEQYF
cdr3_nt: TGTGCCACCCACGGGACTAGCGGGAGGAGCTCCTACGAGCAGTACTTC

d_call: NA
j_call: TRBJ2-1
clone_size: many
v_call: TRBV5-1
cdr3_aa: CASSFPSGVGNEQFF
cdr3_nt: TGCGCCAGCAGCTTCCCTTCTGGGGTTGGGAATGAGCAGTTCTTC

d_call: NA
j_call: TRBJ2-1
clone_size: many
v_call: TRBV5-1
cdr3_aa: CASTPGGPYNEQFF
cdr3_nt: TGCGCCAGCACCCCGGGGGGCCCCTACAATGAGCAGTTCTTC

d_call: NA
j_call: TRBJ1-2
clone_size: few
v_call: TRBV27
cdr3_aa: CASSLIPGSSPYGYTF
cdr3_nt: TGTGCCAGCAGTTTAATCCCGGGGAGTTCCCCTTATGGCTACACCTTC

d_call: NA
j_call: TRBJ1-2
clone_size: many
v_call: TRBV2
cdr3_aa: CASTPGEVYGYTF
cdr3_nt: TGTGCCAGCACGCCAGGGGAGGTCTATGGCTACACCTTC

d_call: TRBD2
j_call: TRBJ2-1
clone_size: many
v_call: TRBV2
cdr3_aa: CASKASGLAGDLGRNEQFF
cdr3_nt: TGTGCCAGCAAAGCTTCGGGACTAGCGGGAGATTTGGGGAGGAATGAGCAGTTCTTC